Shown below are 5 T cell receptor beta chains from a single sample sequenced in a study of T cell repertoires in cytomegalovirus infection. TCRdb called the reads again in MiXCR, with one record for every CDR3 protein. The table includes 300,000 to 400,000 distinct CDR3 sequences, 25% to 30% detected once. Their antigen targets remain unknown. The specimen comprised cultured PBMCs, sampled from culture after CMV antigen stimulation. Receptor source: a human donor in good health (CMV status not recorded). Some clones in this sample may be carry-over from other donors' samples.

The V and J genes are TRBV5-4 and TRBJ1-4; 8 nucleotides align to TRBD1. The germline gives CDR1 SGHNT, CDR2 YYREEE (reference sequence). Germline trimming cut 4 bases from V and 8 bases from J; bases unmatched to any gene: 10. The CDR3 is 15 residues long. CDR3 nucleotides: TGTGCCAGCAGCAGCACAGGGGGGCTTGGGGAAAAACTGTTTTTT. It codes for CASSSTGGLGEKLFF.

The CDR3 sequence: CASSLVYRAEGIQYF. CDR3 bases: TGCGCCAGCAGCTTGGTTTATAGAGCGGAGGGGATCCAGTACTTC. The chain joins TRBV5-1 to TRBJ2-5; the D gene is possibly TRBD2 (6 bases). Trimming took off 0 bases at V and 10 bases at J, with 19 bases between the two ends. This CDR3 has 15 amino acids. Germline CDR1 reads SGHRS; CDR2 reads YFSETQ.

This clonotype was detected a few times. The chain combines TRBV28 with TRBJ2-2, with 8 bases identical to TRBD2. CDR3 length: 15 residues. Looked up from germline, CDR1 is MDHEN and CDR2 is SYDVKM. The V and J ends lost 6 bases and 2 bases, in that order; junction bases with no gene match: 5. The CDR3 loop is CASSSGGRNTGELFF. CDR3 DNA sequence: TGTGCCAGCAGCTCGGGGGGGAGAAACACCGGGGAGCTGTTTTTT.

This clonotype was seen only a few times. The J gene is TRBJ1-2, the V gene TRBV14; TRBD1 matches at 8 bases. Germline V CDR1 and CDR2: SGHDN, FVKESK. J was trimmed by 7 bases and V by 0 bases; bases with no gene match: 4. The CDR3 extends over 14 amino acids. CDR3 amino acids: CASSQDRGQSGYTF. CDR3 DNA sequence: TGTGCCAGCAGCCAAGACAGGGGGCAAAGTGGCTACACCTTC.

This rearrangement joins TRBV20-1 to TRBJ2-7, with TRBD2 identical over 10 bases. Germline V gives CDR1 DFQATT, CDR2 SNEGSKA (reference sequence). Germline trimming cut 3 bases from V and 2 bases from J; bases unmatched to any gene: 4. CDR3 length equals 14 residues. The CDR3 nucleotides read TGCAGTGCTAGTGCTAGCGGGGGTACCTACGAGCAGTACTTC. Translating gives CSASASGGTYEQYF.